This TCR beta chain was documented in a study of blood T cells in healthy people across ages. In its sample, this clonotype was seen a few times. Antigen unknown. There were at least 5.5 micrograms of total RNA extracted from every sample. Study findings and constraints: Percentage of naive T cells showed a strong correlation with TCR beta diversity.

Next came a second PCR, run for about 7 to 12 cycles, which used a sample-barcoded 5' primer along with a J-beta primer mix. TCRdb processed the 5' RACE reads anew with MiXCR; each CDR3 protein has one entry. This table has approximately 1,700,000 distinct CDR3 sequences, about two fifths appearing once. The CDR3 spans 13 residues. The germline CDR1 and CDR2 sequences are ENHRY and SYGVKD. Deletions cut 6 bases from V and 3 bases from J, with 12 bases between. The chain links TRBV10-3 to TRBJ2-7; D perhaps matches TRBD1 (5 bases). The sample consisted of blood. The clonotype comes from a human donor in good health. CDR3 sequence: CAISWGRHYEQYF. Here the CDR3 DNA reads TGTGCCATCAGCTGGGGCAGACACTACGAGCAGTACTTC.